Listed here is a single T cell receptor (beta chain). This clone was observed a handful of times. The target of this receptor is not known. Base qualities were left out, and no much larger clone turns up one base away. Trimming leaves V shorter by 5 bases and J shorter by 10 bases, with the junction holding 6 bases beyond the gene matches. Via the germline V gene, CDR1 is SNHLY and CDR2 FYNNEI. The CDR3 runs 14 amino acids, cysteine and phenylalanine included. Just the 42-base CDR3 DNA is kept, in frame starting at base 1. The study profiled bulk TCR beta-chain repertoires in matched peripheral blood, tumor and adjacent normal breast tissue taken from roughly 17 patients with early-stage breast cancer. Before surgery, 5-10 mL of whole blood was collected into EDTA tubes and then processed within 2 hours. Peripheral blood mononuclear cells were isolated by Ficoll-Paque centrifugation in SepMate-50 tubes. PBMCs were cryopreserved in roughly 90% FBS with roughly 10% DMSO in aliquots of roughly 1.9 to 4.5 million cells and stored in liquid nitrogen. The Qiagen AllPrep DNA/RNA Mini kit was used to extract genomic DNA.

This entry comes from a study of early stage breast cancer tumors (TCRdb year 2017). A note on the overall study: Of the roughly 17 invasive breast tumors, roughly eleven were found to be estrogen receptor-positive, progesterone receptor-positive and HER2-negative. Of the roughly twelve ER+/PR+/HER2- tumors, eight were classified as invasive ductal carcinomas and four as invasive lobular carcinomas. The average read coverage per sample was around 9-fold. The samples as a whole yielded a few million detected templates, corresponding to some 1 million unique clonotypes. Study-level results and caveats: Compared with adjacent normal breast tissue, tumors had higher clonality and roughly 2.5-fold greater T cell density. Chain pairing and functional markers such as CD4, CD8 and FOXP3 were missed by bulk genomic DNA sequencing of unsorted cells. Greater similarity was observed between blood and normal breast repertoires than between blood and tumor repertoires, and tumor was distinguished from normal in about 85% of the 16 patients when each tissue was compared with blood. Enriched TCRB sequences shared across patients were found to be mostly commonly generated sequences that were unlikely to play an important role in the tumor microenvironment. Because the cohort was small, a breakdown by tumor subtype could not be done.

Each sample was amplified as two independent genomic DNA replicates: about 0.47 ug for blood and about 1.4 ug for tumor or normal breast. TCRB sequencing of genomic DNA was carried out with the ImmunoSeq Intro kit according to the manufacturer's instructions. Multiplex PCR ran around 32 cycles with proprietary primers and spike-in control sequences for absolute quantification. Single-end 150-bp reads were used to sequence an 87-bp fragment spanning the CDR3 and the flanking V and J genes. Seven samples, each with two replicates, were multiplexed per lane of an Illumina MiSeq using version 3.0 chemistry. The study's processing was this. Raw data were processed by the vendor's proprietary pipeline, with both replicates merged into one result per sample. Clonotypes were defined as productive rearrangements sharing the V-gene family, CDR3 amino acid sequence and J-gene segment. Clonality was calculated as 1 minus the normalized Shannon entropy (Pielou evenness) of TCRB abundances. T cell density was estimated by dividing total templates by the number of input cells inferred from the DNA input amount. Total repertoire diversity and clonality were estimated with Recon using default parameters. A clonotype counted as tumor-enriched if its abundance in tumor exceeded 0.1% and was at least 32-fold higher than its abundance in normal breast. TCRdb provides this immuneACCESS table in a form limited to in-frame rearrangements. Some clones are lacking; in checked studies, under half of them reflect an unresolved V gene, and why the rest are absent is not known. The V and J calls and the clone size are those of that table, but D and trimming were determined from the DNA. For this sample there are under 20,000 clones; around four fifths appear just once. The top ten clonotypes cover under 2% of the sample.

Here the chain combines TRBV2 and TRBJ1-6, with 9 bases aligning to TRBD1. This TCR was recovered from a person aged 70 to 80 with breast cancer. Sequenced: blood. The DNA sequence reads TGTGCCAGCAGTCGTCGACAGGGGGACTCACCCCTCCACTTT. Translated, this is CASSRRQGDSPLHF. The variable domain in full, with residues beyond the CDR3 obtained from the reference TRBV2 and TRBJ1-6 genes, is EPEVTQTPSHQVTQMGQEVILRCVPISNHLYFYWYRQILGQKVEFLVSFYNNEISEKSEIFDDQFSVERPDGSNFTLKIRSTKLEDSAMYFCASSRRQGDSPLHFGNGTRLTVT.